Below, 20 T cell receptor beta chains from the same sample are listed, as sequenced in a study of beta chain features in type 1 diabetes. Study-wide results and caveats: Researchers report that Type 1 diabetes patients had moderately but significantly shorter TCRB CDR3s across all four CD4+ subsets.

Their target antigens are unknown. As every portion of the isolated RNA was reverse transcribed, the sequencing read expressed TCRB transcripts. Method: immunoSEQ multiplex PCR; TCRdb's copy keeps in-frame clones and lacks some. The table records approximately 27,000 clones, 49% of them present only once. The sequenced sample was stem cell memory CD4+ T cells from blood. These receptors all stem from a man aged 25-40 years with type 1 diabetes.

The chain links TRBV5-1 to TRBJ2-3; 8 bases agree with TRBD1. J gave up 4 bases and V 6 bases, and 10 bases lay outside the gene matches. The germline gives CDR1 SGHRS, CDR2 YFSETQ. This CDR3 spans 15 amino acids. This CDR3 is CASTGTGGIPDTQYF. Written as DNA, the CDR3 is TGCGCCAGCACCGGGACAGGCGGGATCCCAGATACGCAGTATTTT.

This clone was counted once. The chain joins TRBV27 to TRBJ1-5; perhaps TRBD1 as D (5 bases). CDR1 is MNHEY and CDR2 is SMNVEV in the germline V gene (reference sequence). The ends were cut back, 3 bases at V and 9 bases at J, with 21 bases in the middle. The CDR3 sequence is 16 residues long. The CDR3 spells CASSFTPTVQSGPQHF. DNA for the CDR3: TGTGCCAGCAGTTTCACGCCGACAGTACAATCAGGGCCCCAGCATTTT.

The chain combines TRBV5-6 with TRBJ2-7, with D possibly being TRBD2 (6 bases). This CDR3 is built from 15 residues. Germline values: CDR1 SGHDT, CDR2 YYEEEE. Trimming pared 4 bases from V and 0 bases from J, leaving 14 bases between. The CDR3 DNA sequence: TGTGCCAGCAGCCGTCTGGGCGGGGACTCCTACGAGCAGTACTTC. Amino acids: CASSRLGGDSYEQYF.

The rearrangement joins TRBV5-1 to TRBJ2-5; 8 bases match TRBD2. Per germline, CDR1 SGHRS and CDR2 YFSETQ. The CDR3 covers 17 residues. The junction had 11 bases not matched to a gene; V was cut back by 0 bases and J by 4 bases. The DNA of the CDR3 is TGCGCCAGCAGCTTGGGGCTAGCGGGTATAGGTAGAGAGACCCAGTACTTC. The encoded protein is CASSLGLAGIGRETQYF.

The CDR3 bases are TGTGCCAGCAGCTTAGCGGGGGTGGAAGCTTTCTTT. It encodes CASSLAGVEAFF. The chain has TRBV11-2 and TRBJ1-1; D perhaps matches TRBD1 (5 bases). Germline V gene data show CDR1 as SGHAT and CDR2 as FQNNGV. Trimming cost V 1 base and J 8 bases, with 8 bases left between them. The length of the CDR3 is 12 residues.

The chain recombines TRBV6-1 with TRBJ1-6; no firm D call. From germline, CDR1 is MNHNS and CDR2 SASEGT. The V end lost 6 bases, the J end lost 0 bases, and 9 bases lay between the germline ends. CDR3 length equals 15 residues. The CDR3 reads CASREISSYNSPLHF. The CDR3 DNA reads TGTGCCAGCAGGGAAATCTCCTCCTATAATTCACCCCTCCACTTT.

This chain connects TRBV6-5 to TRBJ1-2; TRBD1 matches 11 bases. The J segment lost 6 bases and the V segment lost 6 bases, leaving 6 bases of the junction unmatched. The germline V gene encodes CDR1 MNHEY and CDR2 SVGAGI. The CDR3 consists of 14 residues. DNA of the CDR3: TGTGCCAGCAGCCGAGGACAGGGGGCCCATGGCTACACCTTC. This encodes CASSRGQGAHGYTF.

This clone was detected a few times. The J gene is TRBJ2-1, the V gene TRBV28; 10 bases align to TRBD1. This CDR3 has 16 residues. Germline V gene lookup returns CDR1 MDHEN and CDR2 SYDVKM. V gave up 5 bases and J gave up 5 bases; unmatched junction bases: 9. The CDR3 loop is CASSESGTGVDNEQFF. The CDR3 nucleotides read TGTGCCAGCAGTGAAAGTGGGACAGGGGTGGACAATGAGCAGTTCTTC.

The chain combines TRBV5-1 with TRBJ1-6; the D gene is possibly TRBD1 (6 bases). CDR1 is SGHRS, CDR2 YFSETQ, per germline. Trimming took off 2 bases at V and 8 bases at J, with 8 bases between the two ends. The CDR3 runs to 13 residues. The chain's CDR3 is CASSFKGDSPLHF. For the CDR3, the DNA is TGCGCCAGCAGCTTTAAGGGGGATTCACCCCTCCACTTT.

V is TRBV9 and J is TRBJ1-4; 7 positions agree with TRBD1. The CDR3 has 16 residues. V trimming: 0 bases; J trimming: 4 bases; junction bases outside the gene matches: 6. Germline V gives CDR1 SGDLS, CDR2 YYNGEE. CDR3 in amino acids: CASSVGSTGINEKLFF. Here the CDR3 DNA reads TGTGCCAGCAGCGTAGGGTCGACAGGGATTAATGAAAAACTGTTTTTT.

This chain connects TRBV4-1 to TRBJ1-2; 10 nucleotides match TRBD1. Germline assignment: CDR1 MGHRA and CDR2 YSYEKL. The trim removed 1 base at V and 8 bases at J, leaving 13 bases unmatched. CDR3 length: 17 amino acids. CDR3 loop: CASSQGSGTGVGTGYTF. The CDR3 DNA reads TGCGCCAGCAGCCAAGGTTCCGGGACAGGGGTGGGAACGGGCTACACCTTC.

The genes are TRBV11-2 and TRBJ1-2; TRBD1 might be the D (5 bases). The ends were cut back, 1 base at V and 8 bases at J, with 14 bases in the middle. Germline V gene lookup returns CDR1 SGHAT and CDR2 FQNNGV. This CDR3 has 14 residues. The CDR3 nucleotides read TGTGCCAGCAGCTTAGTAGTCGGGGGTTGGGGCTACACCTTC. This codes for CASSLVVGGWGYTF.

The chain is built from TRBV11-3 and TRBJ2-4; 10 positions match TRBD2. The CDR3 length is 20 residues. CDR1 is SGHNT, CDR2 YENEEA, per germline. J lost 0 bases, V lost 8 bases, and 19 bases had no gene match. CDR3 sequence: CASAGLAEGGPPLAKNIQYF. The DNA of the CDR3 is TGTGCCAGCGCTGGACTAGCGGAGGGAGGGCCCCCACTAGCCAAAAACATTCAGTACTTC.

The genes are TRBV7-2 and TRBJ2-7, with D possibly being TRBD2 (5 bases). Per germline, CDR1 SGHTA and CDR2 FQGNSA. This CDR3 has 15 amino acids. With 1 base removed from V and 7 bases from J, the gap between germline ends came to 17 bases. CDR3 amino acids: CASSLVGLLSGEQYF. The DNA for the CDR3 is TGTGCCAGCAGCTTAGTCGGCCTCCTCTCGGGAGAGCAGTACTTC.

V usage is TRBV7-9 and J usage is TRBJ1-1; possibly TRBD1 for D (5 bases). Per germline, CDR1 SEHNR and CDR2 FQNEAQ (reference sequence). V lost 3 bases and J 4 bases, leaving 9 bases between the germline ends. The CDR3 is made up of 13 amino acids. In nucleotides, the CDR3 is TGTGCCAGCAGCTTGGACGGGGGCACTGAAGCTTTCTTT. The encoded protein is CASSLDGGTEAFF.

The chain is built from TRBV7-9 and TRBJ1-2; TRBD1 matches 7 bases. Germline V gene lookup returns CDR1 SEHNR and CDR2 FQNEAQ (reference sequence). V gave up 3 bases and J gave up 3 bases; unmatched junction bases: 1. The CDR3 consists of 13 residues. The CDR3 protein is CASSFGQDYGYTF. The CDR3 DNA reads TGTGCCAGCAGCTTCGGACAGGACTATGGCTACACCTTC.

The rearrangement uses TRBV5-4 and TRBJ2-1; a weak D match, TRBD2 (6 bases). Germline loops: CDR1 SGHNT, CDR2 YYREEE (reference sequence). CDR3 length: 15 residues. V gave up 0 bases and J gave up 0 bases, with 7 bases separating them. The CDR3 DNA reads TGTGCCAGCAGCTTGGTTAGCGGCTCCTACAATGAGCAGTTCTTC. It encodes CASSLVSGSYNEQFF.

This clone was seen more than once but under ten times. The chain joins TRBV6-5 to TRBJ1-5, with D unclear. The CDR3 contains 12 residues. Trimming shortened V by 5 bases and J by 7 bases, and 9 bases separated the two germline ends. The germline V gene has CDR1 MNHEY and CDR2 SVGAGI. DNA for the CDR3: TGTGCCAGCAGTCGCGGGAGACAGCCCCAGCATTTT. Translation: CASSRGRQPQHF.

V and J are TRBV6-6 and TRBJ1-1; TRBD1 matches at 7 bases. The trim removed 3 bases at V and 5 bases at J, leaving 9 bases unmatched. Germline lookup yields CDR1 MNHNY and CDR2 SVGAGI (reference sequence). The length of the CDR3 is 15 residues. DNA for the CDR3: TGTGCCAGCAGTTATTTCTCCCGACAGGGTACTGAAGCTTTCTTT. Translation gives CASSYFSRQGTEAFF.

The rearrangement links TRBV19 to TRBJ1-5, with TRBD1 matching 8 bases. J gave up 2 bases and V 6 bases, and 9 bases lay outside the gene matches. This CDR3 has 16 residues. Germline values: CDR1 LNHDA, CDR2 SQIVND (reference sequence). Here the CDR3 reads CASRTDRGGGNQPQHF. The CDR3, as DNA: TGTGCCAGTAGGACAGACAGGGGTGGGGGCAATCAGCCCCAGCATTTT.